The 5 T cell receptor beta chains below were found in one sample sequenced in a study of blood T cell repertoires in COVID-19. Measured with immunoSEQ multiplex PCR; TCRdb has only the in-frame clones, and not every one. The sample consists of roughly 100,000 clones, approximately 85% of them appearing once. Source material: peripheral blood. The source of these receptors is a man aged 60 to 69 with acute or convalescent COVID-19.

The genes are TRBV28 and TRBJ2-2; 10 positions agree with TRBD1. CDR1 is MDHEN, CDR2 SYDVKM, per germline. The CDR3 is 16 amino acids. J was trimmed by 7 bases and V by 4 bases; bases with no gene match: 9. This CDR3 reads CASSSSTGGFHGELFF. In DNA form, the CDR3 reads TGTGCCAGCAGTTCGTCGACAGGGGGCTTTCACGGGGAGCTGTTTTTT.

This chain connects TRBV5-8 to TRBJ1-6; no firm D call. The CDR3 is made up of 15 amino acids. Germline CDR1 reads SGHTS; CDR2 reads YDEGEE. V lost 0 bases to trimming and J lost 10 bases, with 14 bases between them. The chain's CDR3 is CASSLADRSPSPLHF. The CDR3 DNA follows: TGTGCCAGCAGCTTGGCGGATAGGAGTCCGTCACCCCTCCACTTT. Together with reference TRBV5-8 and TRBJ1-6, the CDR3 gives the full variable domain: EAGVTQSPTHLIKTRGQQATLRCSPISGHTSVYWYQQALGLGLQFLLWYDEGEERNRGNFPPRFSGRQFPNYSSELNVNALELEDSALYLCASSLADRSPSPLHFGNGTRLTVT.

There are a few counts of this clone. The chain has TRBV5-1 and TRBJ2-3, with no clear D. Germline V gene lookup returns CDR1 SGHRS and CDR2 YFSETQ. V was pared by 4 bases and J by 9 bases, with 9 bases between. CDR3 size: 11 residues. CDR3 in amino acids: CASSPSETQYF. Here the CDR3 DNA reads TGCGCCAGCAGCCCCTCTGAGACGCAGTATTTT.

This sequence joins TRBV5-1 and TRBJ2-7; D gene unclear. The CDR3 spans 12 residues. CDR1 is SGHRS and CDR2 is YFSETQ in the germline V gene. Trimming cost V 1 base and J 1 base, with 3 bases left between them. The CDR3 DNA reads as TGCGCCAGCAGCTTGCCGTCCTACGAGCAGTACTTC. It translates to CASSLPSYEQYF. The whole variable domain, remainder taken from reference TRBV5-1 and TRBJ2-7, is KAGVTQTPRYLIKTRGQQVTLSCSPISGHRSVSWYQQTPGQGLQFLFEYFSETQRNKGNFPGRFSGRQFSNSRSEMNVSTLELGDSALYLCASSLPSYEQYFGPGTRLTVT.

The CDR3 loop is CASSLGGGRAPDTQYF. The CDR3 DNA sequence: TGTGCCAGCAGCTTAGGAGGGGGGAGGGCCCCAGATACGCAGTATTTT. The chain recombines TRBV7-2 with TRBJ2-3; D is possibly TRBD2 (7 bases). V was trimmed by 1 base and J by 4 bases, leaving 15 bases between them. CDR3 length equals 16 residues. CDR1 is SGHTA, CDR2 FQGNSA, per germline.